This T cell receptor (beta chain) was identified during a study of blood T cell repertoires in COVID-19. Study background: PBMCs, B-cell-depleted T cells, or T cells provided the cDNA or gDNA that made up the material.

Original methodology: Quantification of nucleated cells was approximated via reference gene primer amplification. TCRdb's copy holds only in-frame clones and misses some; the assay was immunoSEQ multiplex PCR. D and trimming were read from the DNA, whereas the V and J calls and clone size are those reported in that table. The sample holds around 75,000 clones, around 80% seen once. Germline CDR1 reads SGHTS; CDR2 reads YDEGEE. CDR3 length: 16 amino acids. Trimming at V came to 1 base and at J to 4 bases, leaving 10 bases not matched to a gene. Many counts were recorded for this clone. This chain connects TRBV5-8 to TRBJ1-2, with 7 bases identical to TRBD1. The sequence was obtained from a man aged 50 or older with COVID-19, enrolled during active disease. The sample was peripheral blood. The CDR3 DNA reads TGTGCCAGCAGCTTGTGGGTCGGCAGGGGGGTCTATGGCTACACCTTC. It yields the protein CASSLWVGRGVYGYTF.